These 7 T cell receptor beta chains share one sample of origin, sequenced in a study of cytomegalovirus exposure and HLA in healthy donors. In the PCR, 60 Vbeta and 13 Jbeta primers were used. Assay used: immunoSEQ multiplex PCR; TCRdb lists only in-frame clones, some missing. The sample yields about 200,000 clones, 70% to 85% seen once. The specimen was PBMCs. The receptor set was obtained from a man between 50 and 59 years old in good health and CMV-seronegative.

The CDR3 reads CASAHPAGGPRETQYF. CDR3 in DNA: TGTGCTAGTGCACATCCTGCGGGGGGGCCTCGGGAGACCCAGTACTTC. J is TRBJ2-5 and V is TRBV12-5; the match to TRBD2 covers 9 bases. Trimming took 7 bases from V and 5 from J; bases not matched to a gene: 14. There are 16 residues in the CDR3. The germline gives CDR1 LGHNT, CDR2 FRNRAP.

The chain links TRBV7-9 to TRBJ2-3, with 10 bases that match TRBD2. The CDR3 has 16 amino acids. Losses at the gene ends were 7 bases for V and 7 bases for J; bases not matched to a gene: 14. Germline V gene sequence: CDR1 SEHNR, CDR2 FQNEAQ (reference sequence). CDR3 sequence: CASTHNLASGSNTQYF. The DNA for the CDR3 is TGTGCCAGCACCCATAATCTGGCTAGCGGGAGTAATACGCAGTATTTT. The full variable domain, rest sourced from reference TRBV7-9 and TRBJ2-3, is DTGVSQNPRHKITKRGQNVTFRCDPISEHNRLYWYRQTLGQGPEFLTYFQNEAQLEKSRLLSDRFSAERPKGSFSTLEIQRTEQGDSAMYLCASTHNLASGSNTQYFGPGTRLTVL.

V usage is TRBV12-5 and J usage is TRBJ2-7; 9 bases fit TRBD2. The germline V gene has CDR1 LGHNT and CDR2 FRNRAP. This CDR3 is 14 amino acids long. V shed 8 bases and J 3 bases; nucleotides not matched to a gene: 8. CDR3 nucleotides: TGTGCTAGTCAGCGGCTAGCGGGAATCTACGAGCAGTACTTC. The encoded protein is CASQRLAGIYEQYF.

This chain links TRBV5-6 with TRBJ2-6; D is perhaps TRBD1 (5 bases). CDR3 length: 11 amino acids. CDR1 is SGHDT and CDR2 is YYEEEE in the germline V gene. The V and J ends lost 4 bases and 12 bases respectively, with 8 bases between them. The chain's CDR3 is CASSQGGVLTF. The CDR3 nucleotides are TGTGCCAGCAGCCAGGGCGGCGTCCTGACTTTC.

The chain has TRBV19 and TRBJ1-4; possible D gene TRBD1, 5 bases. CDR1 is LNHDA and CDR2 is SQIVND in the germline V gene (reference sequence). The CDR3 extends over 13 amino acids. V was cut by 4 bases and J by 8 bases, with 11 bases left in between. The CDR3 DNA is TGTGCCAGTAGTACAGACAGTTGGGAAAAACTGTTTTTT. Its protein product is CASSTDSWEKLFF.

The V call is TRBV4-1, the J call TRBJ2-3, with TRBD2 matching over 8 bases. Germline V gene sequence: CDR1 MGHRA, CDR2 YSYEKL. Trimming at V came to 1 base and at J to 4 bases, leaving 4 bases not matched to a gene. The CDR3 has 15 residues. CDR3 sequence: CASSQVSREADTQYF. The CDR3 nucleotides are TGCGCCAGCAGCCAAGTCTCGCGGGAGGCAGATACGCAGTATTTT.

This clone showed up just a few times. The chain recombines TRBV6-1 with TRBJ2-1, with D possibly matching TRBD1 (6 bases). Germline CDR1 is MNHNS and CDR2 is SASEGT. V was cut by 0 bases and J by 9 bases, with 18 bases left in between. The CDR3 has 16 residues. The CDR3 here is CASSEAERPGDGEQFF. In DNA, the CDR3 is TGTGCCAGCAGTGAAGCAGAACGTCCAGGGGACGGTGAGCAGTTCTTC.